These 9 T cell receptor beta chains share one sample of origin, sequenced in a study of blood T cells in healthy people across ages. Then a second PCR, running roughly 7 to 11 cycles, was carried out with a sample-barcoded 5' primer and a J-beta primer mix. TCRdb reprocessed the 5' RACE reads with MiXCR, giving one entry per CDR3 protein. The table lists over a million distinct CDR3 sequences, 42% of them singletons. Sequencing was carried out using blood. Source of these receptors: a young woman in good health.

This clonotype was seen a handful of times. Compared with germline, one end of the junction differs, possibly owing to a read error. The chain joins TRBV10-3 to TRBJ2-7, with D uncertain. CDR3 length: 13 amino acids. Germline values: CDR1 ENHRY, CDR2 SYGVKD. CDR3 sequence: CAISHPLNYEQYF. CDR3 in DNA: TGTGCCATCAGTCACCCATTGAACTACGAGCAGTATTTC.

V usage is TRBV4-2 and J usage is TRBJ2-7; D gene unclear. V was trimmed by 0 bases and J by 7 bases, leaving 16 bases between them. The germline V gene encodes CDR1 LGHNA and CDR2 YNFKEQ. The length of the CDR3 is 15 residues. The CDR3 loop reads CASSQDRSGSDEQYF. The CDR3 region has the DNA TGTGCCAGCAGCCAAGATCGGTCCGGGTCCGATGAGCAGTACTTC.

The chain links TRBV12-3 or TRBV12-4 to TRBJ2-7; D gene unclear. With 5 bases removed from V and 0 bases from J, the gap between germline ends came to 8 bases. The CDR3 runs 13 residues. CDR3: CASSGNSSYEQYF. The CDR3 DNA is TGTGCCAGCAGTGGTAATTCCTCCTACGAGCAGTACTTC.

This clonotype was counted a few times. This chain links TRBV6-6 with TRBJ1-5, with TRBD1 identical over 8 bases. With V trimmed by 2 bases and J by 5 bases, 5 bases remained unmatched. This CDR3 contains 15 residues. From germline, CDR1 is MNHNY and CDR2 SVGAGI (reference sequence). The CDR3 DNA reads TGTGCCAGCAGTTACCCGACAGGGGTAGATCAGCCCCAGCATTTT. Encoded protein: CASSYPTGVDQPQHF.

The DNA of the CDR3 is TGCAGTGCTAGGGAACAGGGGAGGGCTTTTCAGCCCCAGCATTTT. Protein product: CSAREQGRAFQPQHF. The chain has TRBV20-1 and TRBJ1-5, with 7 bases matching TRBD1. The CDR3 extends over 15 amino acids. Germline loops: CDR1 DFQATT, CDR2 SNEGSKA (reference sequence). V lost 3 bases, J lost 6 bases, and 11 bases stayed unmatched.

This chain connects TRBV6-1 to TRBJ1-1; the D is unclear. The V end was cut by 7 bases, the J end by 4 bases, with 13 bases between. The CDR3 has 13 residues. Germline lookup yields CDR1 MNHNS and CDR2 SASEGT. The CDR3 coding sequence is TGTGCCAGCACAAGGGTATGGACCACTGAAGCTTTCTTT. It translates to CASTRVWTTEAFF.

The chain links TRBV6-2 or TRBV6-3 to TRBJ2-3, with TRBD2 as a possible D gene (6 bases). The CDR3 is 15 amino acids. Germline V gives CDR1 MNHEY, CDR2 SVGEGT. V lost 2 bases and J lost 2, with 11 bases in between. CDR3 residues: CASSYAGLTTDTQYF. In DNA form, the CDR3 reads TGTGCCAGCAGTTACGCGGGACTCACCACAGATACGCAGTATTTT.

The rearrangement joins TRBV7-9 to TRBJ1-2; 8 bases align to TRBD1. The germline V gene has CDR1 SEHNR and CDR2 FQNEAQ (reference sequence). The CDR3 runs 13 residues. The V and J ends lost 4 bases and 7 bases, in that order; junction bases with no gene match: 5. CDR3 nucleotides: TGTGCCAGCAGCTCCGGACAGGGTTGTGGCTACACCTTC. Translation: CASSSGQGCGYTF.

This clonotype was detected many times. The rearrangement uses TRBV29-1 and TRBJ2-7; perhaps TRBD2 as D (5 bases). CDR3 length equals 12 residues. Per the germline V gene, CDR1 is SQVTM and CDR2 is ANQGSEA. Trimming pared 4 bases from V and 6 bases from J, leaving 13 bases between. CDR3 amino acids: CSVGDVRGEQYF. The CDR3 DNA sequence: TGCAGCGTTGGTGACGTTCGGGGCGAGCAGTACTTC.